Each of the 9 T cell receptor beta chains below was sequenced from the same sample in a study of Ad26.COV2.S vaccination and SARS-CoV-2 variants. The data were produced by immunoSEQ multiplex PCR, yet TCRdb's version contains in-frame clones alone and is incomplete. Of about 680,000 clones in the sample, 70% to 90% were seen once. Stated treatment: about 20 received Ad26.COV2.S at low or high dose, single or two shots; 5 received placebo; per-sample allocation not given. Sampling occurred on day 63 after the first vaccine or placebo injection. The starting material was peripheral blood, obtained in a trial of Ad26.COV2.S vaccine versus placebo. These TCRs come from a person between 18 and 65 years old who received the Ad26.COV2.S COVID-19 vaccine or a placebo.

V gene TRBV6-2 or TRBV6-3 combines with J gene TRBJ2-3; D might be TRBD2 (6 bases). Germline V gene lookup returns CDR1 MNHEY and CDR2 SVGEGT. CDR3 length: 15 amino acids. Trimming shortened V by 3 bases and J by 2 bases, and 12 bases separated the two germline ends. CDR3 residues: CASSYSGGITDTQYF. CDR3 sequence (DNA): TGTGCCAGCAGTTATTCCGGCGGGATCACAGATACGCAGTATTTT.

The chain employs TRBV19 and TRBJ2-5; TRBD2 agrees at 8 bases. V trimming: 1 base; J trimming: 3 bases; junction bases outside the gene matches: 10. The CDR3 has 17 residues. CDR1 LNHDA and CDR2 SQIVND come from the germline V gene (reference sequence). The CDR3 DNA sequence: TGTGCCAGTAGTATAGTCGGACTAGCTGATGGGGAAGAGACCCAGTACTTC. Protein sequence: CASSIVGLADGEETQYF.

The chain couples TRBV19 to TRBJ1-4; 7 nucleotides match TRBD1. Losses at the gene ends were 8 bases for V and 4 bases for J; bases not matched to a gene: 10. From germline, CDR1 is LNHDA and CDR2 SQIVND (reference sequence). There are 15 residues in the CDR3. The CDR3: CASRQPGQFNEKLFF. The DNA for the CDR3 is TGTGCCAGTCGACAGCCGGGACAGTTTAATGAAAAACTGTTTTTT.

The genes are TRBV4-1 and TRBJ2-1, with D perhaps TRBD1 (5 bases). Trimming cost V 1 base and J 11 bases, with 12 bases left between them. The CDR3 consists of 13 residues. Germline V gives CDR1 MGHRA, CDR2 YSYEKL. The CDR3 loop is CASSQGLQEKQFF. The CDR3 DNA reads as TGCGCCAGCAGCCAAGGCCTACAGGAAAAGCAGTTCTTC.

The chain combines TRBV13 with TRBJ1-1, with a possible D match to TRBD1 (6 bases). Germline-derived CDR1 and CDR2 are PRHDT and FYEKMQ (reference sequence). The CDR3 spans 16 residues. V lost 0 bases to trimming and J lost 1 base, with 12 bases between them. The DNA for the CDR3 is TGTGCCAGCAGCTTAGGGACAGGTCCTGCGAACACTGAAGCTTTCTTT. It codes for CASSLGTGPANTEAFF.

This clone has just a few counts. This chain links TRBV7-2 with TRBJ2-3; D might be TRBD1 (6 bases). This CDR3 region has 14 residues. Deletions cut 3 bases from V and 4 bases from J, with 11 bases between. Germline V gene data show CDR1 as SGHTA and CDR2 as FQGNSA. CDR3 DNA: TGTGCCAGCAGCTTGACAGGTGTGCCAGATACGCAGTATTTT. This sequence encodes CASSLTGVPDTQYF. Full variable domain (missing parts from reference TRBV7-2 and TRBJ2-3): GAGVSQSPSNKVTEKGKDVELRCDPISGHTALYWYRQSLGQGLEFLIYFQGNSAPDKSGLPSDRFSAERTGGSVSTLTIQRTQQEDSAVYLCASSLTGVPDTQYFGPGTRLTVL.

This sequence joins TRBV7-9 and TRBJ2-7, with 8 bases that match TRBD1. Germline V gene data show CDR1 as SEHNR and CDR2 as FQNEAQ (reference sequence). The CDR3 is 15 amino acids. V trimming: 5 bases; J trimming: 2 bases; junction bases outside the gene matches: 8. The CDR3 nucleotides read TGTGCCAGCAGCCCATGGACAGGGAACACCTACGAGCAGTACTTC. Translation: CASSPWTGNTYEQYF.

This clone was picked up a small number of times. For the CDR3, the DNA is TGTGCCAGCAGTGGGAGACAGGGCAATCAGCCCCAGCATTTT. Its translation: CASSGRQGNQPQHF. The gene calls are TRBV2 and TRBJ1-5, with a weak D call TRBD1 (6 bases). Trimming took off 4 bases at V and 2 bases at J, with 9 bases between the two ends. This CDR3 has 14 amino acids. Germline CDR1 reads SNHLY; CDR2 reads FYNNEI. Variable domain in full (rest from reference TRBV2 and TRBJ1-5): EPEVTQTPSHQVTQMGQEVILRCVPISNHLYFYWYRQILGQKVEFLVSFYNNEISEKSEIFDDQFSVERPDGSNFTLKIRSTKLEDSAMYFCASSGRQGNQPQHFGDGTRLSIL.

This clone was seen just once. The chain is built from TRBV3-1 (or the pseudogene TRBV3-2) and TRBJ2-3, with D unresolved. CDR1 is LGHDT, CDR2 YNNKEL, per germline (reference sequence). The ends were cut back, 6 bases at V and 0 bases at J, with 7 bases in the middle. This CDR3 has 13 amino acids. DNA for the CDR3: TGTGCCAGCAGAGGAGACAGCACAGATACGCAGTATTTT. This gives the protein CASRGDSTDTQYF.